The rows below give T cell receptor beta chains drawn from one sample of a study of response to subunit inactivated influenza vaccine. TCRdb called the RT-PCR reads again in MiXCR, with one record for every CDR3 protein. The sample includes 150,000 to 200,000 distinct CDR3 sequences, approximately 12% seen only once; the top ten take approximately 32%. These data also formed part of another study, on T cells expressing NK-cell markers.

The source material was CD8+ T cells sorted from PBMCs, sampled 11 to 12 days after vaccination. The receptors come from a man aged 50-60 years who received an inactivated influenza vaccine. Both conserved end residues are part of each CDR3. D genes are given only for firm matches. Clone sizes are given selectively: once, few, many, or a class where the clone is expanded.

clone size	V gene	D gene	J gene	CDR3 DNA	CDR3 protein
few	TRBV6-1	-	TRBJ2-2	TGTGCCAGCAGTGGGTCCGACAGGATAGGCACCGGGGAGCTGTTTTTT	CASSGSDRIGTGELFF
-	TRBV2	TRBD1	TRBJ2-7	TGTGCCAGCAACAATTGGGGACAGGGGTACCGCGAGCAGTACTTC	CASNNWGQGYREQYF
few	TRBV28	TRBD2	TRBJ2-3	TGTGCCAGCAGTTTATATCGGACTAGCGGGAGAGATACGCAGTATTTT	CASSLYRTSGRDTQYF
-	TRBV6-2/TRBV6-3	-	TRBJ2-3	TGTGCCAGCAGTCACTCGCGGGCAAGGGATACGCAGTATTTT	CASSHSRARDTQYF
few	TRBV2	TRBD2	TRBJ2-1	TGTGCCAGCAGTGAGGGCGGGCTAGCGGGTAATGAGCAGTTCTTC	CASSEGGLAGNEQFF
few	TRBV4-3	-	TRBJ2-7	TGCGCCAGCAGCCAAGCCCCAAGCACCTACGAGCAGTACTTC	CASSQAPSTYEQYF
few	TRBV2	-	TRBJ1-5	TGTGCCAGCAGTGACAGGGGCTATAGCAATCAGCCCCAGCATTTT	CASSDRGYSNQPQHF
-	TRBV18	-	TRBJ2-5	TGTGCCAGCTCACCAGTGGGGTTTCAAGAGACCCAGTACTTC	CASSPVGFQETQYF
-	TRBV29-1	TRBD1	TRBJ1-2	TGCAGCGCCGGGAACGGACAGGGTGGCTATGGCTACACCTTC	CSAGNGQGGYGYTF
few	TRBV30	TRBD2	TRBJ2-1	TGTGCCTGGAGTACTAGCGGCGCCTACAATGAGCAGTTCTTC	CAWSTSGAYNEQFF
many	TRBV29-1	TRBD1	TRBJ1-1	TGCAGCGTTCCCAGGGGGGGGTTGAACACTGAAGCTTTCTTT	CSVPRGGLNTEAFF
many	TRBV29-1	-	TRBJ2-7	TGCAGCGTTGAAGGAGGGACGGGGTCCTACGAGCAGTACTTC	CSVEGGTGSYEQYF
-	TRBV5-6	-	TRBJ2-5	TGTGCCAGCAGCTTGAACGGGGCACAAGAGACCCAGTACTTC	CASSLNGAQETQYF
few	TRBV27	-	TRBJ1-6	TGTGCCAGCAGTCTGACGCGGCGGGGTAGTACCTATAATTCACCCCTCCACTTT	CASSLTRRGSTYNSPLHF
-	TRBV10-1	-	TRBJ2-7	TGCGCCAGCAGCACAGGGTCCTCCGAGCAGTACTTC	CASSTGSSEQYF
few	TRBV20-1	TRBD1	TRBJ1-5	TGCAGTATACTCGGACAGGGCAATCAGCCCCAGCATTTT	CSILGQGNQPQHF
many	TRBV25-1	-	TRBJ2-7	TGTGCCAGCAGTGAATTTCAGGGCAACGAGCAGTACTTC	CASSEFQGNEQYF
-	TRBV19	TRBD2	TRBJ2-1	TGTGCCAGTACCCCAGCGGGAGGCTCCTACAATGAGCAGTTCTTC	CASTPAGGSYNEQFF
few	TRBV6-5	-	TRBJ2-7	TGTGCCAGCAGTTACTCGAGGCAGGGAGGCTACGAGCAGTACTTC	CASSYSRQGGYEQYF
few	TRBV29-1	TRBD1	TRBJ2-1	TGCAGCGTTGATTCCCCGACAGGGTTATACAATGAGCAGTTCTTC	CSVDSPTGLYNEQFF
-	TRBV7-8	TRBD1	TRBJ2-7	TGTGCCAGCAGCAAACAGGGGGTCAACGAGCAGTACTTC	CASSKQGVNEQYF
few	TRBV29-1	-	TRBJ1-2	TGCAGCGTGTGGGACAACTATGGCTACACCTTC	CSVWDNYGYTF
few	TRBV24-1	TRBD1	TRBJ2-2	TGTGCCACCAGAGCGGACAGGTTGAACACCGGGGAGCTGTTTTTT	CATRADRLNTGELFF
few	TRBV7-9	TRBD2	TRBJ2-2	TGTGCCAGGAGACGACTAGCGGGGACCACCGGGGAGCTGTTTTTT	CARRRLAGTTGELFF
many	TRBV20-1	-	TRBJ2-3	TGCAGTGCTGAGAGCGGAGAAGGGGCAGATACGCAGTATTTT	CSAESGEGADTQYF
few	TRBV28	-	TRBJ2-5	TGTGCCAGCAGTGGGACACTGTACCAAGAGACCCAGTACTTC	CASSGTLYQETQYF
-	TRBV6-1	-	TRBJ2-1	TGTGCCAGCAGTGAACTCCGGGGCCGCTCCTACAATGAGCAGTTCTTC	CASSELRGRSYNEQFF
few	TRBV9	-	TRBJ2-1	TGTGCCAGCAGCGGGGCGTTATCCAGCTCCTACAATGAGCAGTTCTTC	CASSGALSSSYNEQFF
few	TRBV12-3/TRBV12-4	-	TRBJ1-2	TGTGCCAGCAGTCCCACCGCCTCTTATGGCTACACCTTC	CASSPTASYGYTF
-	TRBV6-5	TRBD1	TRBJ2-7	TGTGCCAGCAGTTACTGGGACAGGGAGTACGAGCAGTACTTC	CASSYWDREYEQYF
few	TRBV30	TRBD1	TRBJ2-2	TGTGCCTGGGGGACAGGGTACCCCGGGGAGCTGTTTTTT	CAWGTGYPGELFF
-	TRBV4-2	-	TRBJ1-1	TGTGCCAGCAGCCCTGGGTTCAACACTGAAGCTTTCTTT	CASSPGFNTEAFF
few	TRBV13	TRBD2	TRBJ2-7	TGTGCCAGCAGCTTAGGAAGGACTAGCGACTACGAGCAGTACTTC	CASSLGRTSDYEQYF
many	TRBV2	-	TRBJ1-3	TGTGCCAGCAGCCACCTAGAGGGTGCTGGAAACACCATATATTTT	CASSHLEGAGNTIYF
-	TRBV12-3/TRBV12-4	-	TRBJ2-2	TGTGCCAGCAGTCCCTGGGACACCAACACCGGGGAGCTGTTTTTT	CASSPWDTNTGELFF
-	TRBV7-7	TRBD1	TRBJ2-7	TGTGCTAGCAGCCCAGAACGGGACAGGGTCCGCGAGCAGTACTTC	CASSPERDRVREQYF
few	TRBV4-3	-	TRBJ2-2	TGCGCCAGCAGCCAGAAGGCGGGATTGCGGCTGTCAGGAGGCACCGGGGAGCTGTTTTTT	CASSQKAGLRLSGGTGELFF
many	TRBV4-1	-	TRBJ1-1	TGCGCCAGCAGCCAAGATAGAACGTTCTTGTACGTTGAAGCTTTCTTT	CASSQDRTFLYVEAFF
few	TRBV9	-	TRBJ1-1	TGTGCCAGCAGCGTGAGGGTAGAGGACACTGAAGCTTTCTTT	CASSVRVEDTEAFF
-	TRBV10-1	-	TRBJ2-3	TGCGCCAGCACCGACGGTTGGGGGCAAGTAGATACGCAGTATTTT	CASTDGWGQVDTQYF
-	TRBV11-2	-	TRBJ2-7	TGTGCCAGCAGCTTACGGCGTTGGAGGTCCGAAGACAGAGCCCCCACCTACGAGCAGTACTTC	CASSLRRWRSEDRAPTYEQYF
-	TRBV28	-	TRBJ2-7	TGTGCCAGCAGTTTATTGGTCAGCTCCTACGAGCAGTACTTC	CASSLLVSSYEQYF
few	TRBV5-5	-	TRBJ1-3	TGTGCCAGCAGCTTGGGTAGGGCGGCTGGAAACACCATATATTTT	CASSLGRAAGNTIYF
few	TRBV11-2	-	TRBJ1-3	TGTGCCAGCAGCTTATGGGGCTCTGGAAACACCATATATTTT	CASSLWGSGNTIYF
few	TRBV11-2	-	TRBJ1-5	TGTGCCAGCAGCTTAGACCGGGGGGACAATCAGCCCCAGCATTTT	CASSLDRGDNQPQHF
few	TRBV30	TRBD1	TRBJ2-7	TGTGCCTGGAGCGTTCTCGGGACAGGGGGTTCCGAGCAGTACTTC	CAWSVLGTGGSEQYF
few	TRBV6-1	TRBD1	TRBJ2-7	TGTGCCAGCAGTCCCTCCGGGACAGGGGGCTACGAGCAGTACTTC	CASSPSGTGGYEQYF
few	TRBV25-1	TRBD2	TRBJ2-5	TGTGCCAGCAGCGAGCATTTGGGACTAGCAGCGGGGGAGACCCAGTACTTC	CASSEHLGLAAGETQYF
few	TRBV4-3	-	TRBJ2-7	TGCGCCAGCAGCCAGATCAAGGGACGTCACTACGAGCAGTACTTC	CASSQIKGRHYEQYF
-	TRBV7-9	-	TRBJ1-4	TGTGCCAGCGGTAACGGGCCGGCCGTCAATGAAAAACTGTTTTTT	CASGNGPAVNEKLFF
few	TRBV6-1	-	TRBJ1-1	TGTGCCACAAATTACATGAACACTGAAGCTTTCTTT	CATNYMNTEAFF
many	TRBV12-3/TRBV12-4	-	TRBJ1-2	TGTGCCAGCAGTTTCTGGGGGGAAGGCTACACCTTC	CASSFWGEGYTF
few	TRBV3-1	-	TRBJ2-3	TGTGCCAGCAGCCAAGGGGCAAGGTTGAGTCCCACAGATACGCAGTATTTT	CASSQGARLSPTDTQYF
few	TRBV2	-	TRBJ2-4	TGTGCCAGCAGTGAAGGACGACTATCCCTAACCAAAAACATTCAGTACTTC	CASSEGRLSLTKNIQYF
few	TRBV7-2	TRBD2	TRBJ2-3	TGTGCCAGCAGCTTAGGGGCGGGGGTGGTAGATACGCAGTATTTT	CASSLGAGVVDTQYF